This T cell receptor (beta chain) stems from a study of OX40 agonist ivuxolimab in advanced cancers. Turning to the study itself: The mean age was roughly 60 years, ranging from 23 to 79, with more than 70% of participants male. Study results and limitations: Circulating CD4+ and CD8+ T cells showed clonal expansion by week 6 at 0.1 to 3.0 mg/kg.

The assay was immunoSEQ multiplex PCR, and TCRdb's table has in-frame clones only and misses some. Of 80,000 to 85,000 clones listed, about 82% are singletons. This CDR3 region has 13 residues. The V end lost 2 bases, the J end lost 8 bases, and 9 bases lay between the germline ends. Germline CDR1 is MNHNS and CDR2 is SASEGT. On this clone itself: As yet, its antigen is unknown.

The sequence was collected from an adult with an advanced solid tumor such as melanoma, head and neck, liver or kidney cancer. This specimen consisted of CD4+ or CD8+ T cells sorted from blood, obtained in a trial of the OX40 agonist ivuxolimab. The chain links TRBV6-1 to TRBJ1-4, with a weak D call TRBD1 (5 bases). CDR3 DNA: TGTGCCAGCAGTGAACGTAACAGGGAAAAACTGTTTTTT. Protein sequence: CASSERNREKLFF.